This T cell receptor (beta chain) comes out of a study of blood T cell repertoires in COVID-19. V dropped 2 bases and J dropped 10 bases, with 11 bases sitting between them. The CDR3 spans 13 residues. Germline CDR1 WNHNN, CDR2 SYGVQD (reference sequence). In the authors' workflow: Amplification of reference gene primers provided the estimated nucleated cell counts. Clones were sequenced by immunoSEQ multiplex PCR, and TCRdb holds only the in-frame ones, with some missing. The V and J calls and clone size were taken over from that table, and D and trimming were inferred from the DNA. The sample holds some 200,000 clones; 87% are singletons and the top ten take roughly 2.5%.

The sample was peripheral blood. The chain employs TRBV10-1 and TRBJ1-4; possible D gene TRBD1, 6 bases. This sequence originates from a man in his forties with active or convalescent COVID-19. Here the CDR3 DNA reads TGCGCCAGCAGTGAGCCCCTAGGGGGAAAACTGTTTTTT. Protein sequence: CASSEPLGGKLFF.